Below, one T cell receptor beta chain is given with its context. Its antigen is unidentified. 13 Jbeta primers and 60 Vbeta primers were used for the PCR. In the authors' methods: A follow-up analysis tallied 60 million to 85 million unique TCR beta chains, roughly 11 million shared. Using immunoSEQ multiplex PCR, the repertoire was profiled, and TCRdb retains in-frame clones only, with some absent. V, J and clone size are taken as reported in that table, and D and trimming were inferred from the DNA itself. This sample's table has just over 200,000 clones. This CDR3 is 12 amino acids long. The ends were cut back, 5 bases at V and 12 bases at J, with 14 bases in the middle. In germline, CDR1 is MNHEY, CDR2 SVGAGI. This entry is derived from a study of cytomegalovirus exposure and HLA in healthy donors. Study-level points and caveats: On later analysis, the bulk of CMV-associated TCR beta chains appeared to be HLA-restricted.

Although they were nominally healthy when sampled, donors likely had unrecorded immune exposures. The receptor's source is a girl aged 2-9 years in good health and CMV-seropositive. The sequenced sample was PBMCs. The chain couples TRBV6-5 to TRBJ2-1; the D gene is possibly TRBD2 (6 bases). CDR3 sequence reads: CASSGGLGGQFF. CDR3 in DNA: TGTGCCAGCAGTGGAGGGTTGGGTGGGCAGTTCTTC.